Each of the 21 T cell receptor beta chains below was sequenced from the same sample in a study of regulatory T cells in long-lasting Graves disease. The time point: persistent/refractory GD, antithyroid drugs over 5 years with positive TRAb. Researchers made the TCR library from RNA that was extracted from PBMCs. According to the study, TCR beta libraries were built with iRepertoire HTBI primers and CDR3-region Arm-PCR. TCRdb called the multiplex PCR reads again in MiXCR, with one record for every CDR3 protein. The repertoire includes approximately 360,000 distinct CDR3 sequences, approximately 25% of them detected once, and about 27% sits in the top ten. The sample consisted of peripheral blood mononuclear cells (PBMCs), taken when the disease was refractory, from a patient treated with antithyroid drugs. These receptors were taken from a woman in her 40s with Graves disease.

V gene TRBV7-2 combines with J gene TRBJ1-2; D might be TRBD1 (5 bases). The germline CDR1 and CDR2 sequences are SGHTA and FQGNSA. CDR3 length equals 15 residues. Trimming took 3 bases from V and 8 from J, leaving 19 bases between them. The CDR3: CASSLLGQGLGGYTF. The CDR3, as DNA: TGTGCCAGCAGCTTGCTCGGGCAGGGACTAGGAGGCTACACCTTC.

Comments on this clonotype: A read error may be the cause here, since a much bigger clone is one base away. The genes are TRBV6-1 and TRBJ2-7; no reliable D call. Trimming took 6 bases from V and 6 from J, leaving 21 bases between them. The CDR3 has 15 residues. CDR1 and CDR2 (germline): MNHNS, SASEGT. The CDR3 sequence: CASRGELTAVCEQYF. DNA of the CDR3: TGTGCCAGCAGGGGCGAATTGACGGCCGTTTGCGAGCAGTACTTC.

The chain links TRBV3-1 to TRBJ1-1, with D unresolved. Germline V gene lookup returns CDR1 LGHDT and CDR2 YNNKEL (reference sequence). This CDR3 contains 14 residues. Trimming pared 2 bases from V and 4 bases from J, leaving 11 bases between. The CDR3 reads CASSQYPGATEAFF. CDR3 sequence (DNA): TGTGCCAGCAGCCAATACCCAGGCGCCACTGAAGCTTTCTTT.

This clonotype was observed a few times. The chain joins TRBV19 to TRBJ2-7, with no clear D. With 0 bases removed from V and 6 bases from J, the gap between germline ends came to 9 bases. CDR3 length equals 13 residues. From germline, CDR1 is LNHDA and CDR2 SQIVND (reference sequence). CDR3 nucleotide sequence: TGTGCCAGTAGTATAGAAGAATCGCTCGAGCAGTACTTC. Translation: CASSIEESLEQYF. The full variable domain, its missing parts supplied by reference TRBV19 and TRBJ2-7, is DGGITQSPKYLFRKEGQNVTLSCEQNLNHDAMYWYRQDPGQGLRLIYYSQIVNDFQKGDIAEGYSVSREKKESFPLTVTSAQKNPTAFYLCASSIEESLEQYFGPGTRLTVT.

This clonotype has ten or more counts. This chain links TRBV20-1 with TRBJ1-1; no clear D gene. With 0 bases removed from V and 0 bases from J, the gap between germline ends came to 14 bases. The germline V gene encodes CDR1 DFQATT and CDR2 SNEGSKA (reference sequence). This CDR3 is 16 amino acids long. CDR3 region: CSARDRNKTLNTEAFF. The DNA for the CDR3 is TGCAGTGCTAGAGACCGAAACAAGACCTTGAACACTGAAGCTTTCTTT.

This chain uses TRBV5-1 with TRBJ2-7; tentative D call: TRBD1 (6 bases). Deletions cut 3 bases from V and 4 bases from J, with 11 bases between. This CDR3 is 13 amino acids long. Germline CDR1 reads SGHRS; CDR2 reads YFSETQ. This CDR3 is CASSWGPGYEQYF. The DNA for the CDR3 is TGCGCCAGCAGCTGGGGGCCGGGGTACGAGCAGTACTTC. The whole variable domain, filled in from reference TRBV5-1 and TRBJ2-7, reads KAGVTQTPRYLIKTRGQQVTLSCSPISGHRSVSWYQQTPGQGLQFLFEYFSETQRNKGNFPGRFSGRQFSNSRSEMNVSTLELGDSALYLCASSWGPGYEQYFGPGTRLTVT.

This clonotype was recorded many times. V usage is TRBV24-1 and J usage is TRBJ2-5; possible D gene TRBD1, 5 bases. The V gene's germline CDR1 is KGHDR and CDR2 SFDVKD. V lost 7 bases and J 0 bases, leaving 8 bases between the germline ends. The CDR3 is 13 amino acids. Here the CDR3 DNA reads TGTGCCACCAGAGGACACAACCAAGAGACCCAGTACTTC. Its translation: CATRGHNQETQYF.

At least ten counts were recorded for this clonotype. The V and J genes are TRBV10-3 and TRBJ1-1; D is perhaps TRBD1 (6 bases). V shed 2 bases and J shed 0 bases, with 10 bases lying between them. The CDR3 consists of 15 residues. Germline CDR1 reads ENHRY; CDR2 reads SYGVKD. CDR3 sequence (DNA): TGTGCCATCAGTGAGCAGGGGCCGATGAACACTGAAGCTTTCTTT. This encodes CAISEQGPMNTEAFF.

The rearrangement links TRBV12-3 or TRBV12-4 to TRBJ2-1; the D gene is possibly TRBD2 (6 bases). V lost 6 bases to trimming and J lost 2 bases, with 14 bases between them. The CDR3 length is 15 residues. The CDR3 bases are TGTGCCAGCAGACCTGGGGGGACCCCCTACAATGAGCAGTTCTTC. It yields the protein CASRPGGTPYNEQFF.

The chain employs TRBV19 and TRBJ1-2; tentative D call: TRBD1 (5 bases). Germline V gene data show CDR1 as LNHDA and CDR2 as SQIVND (reference sequence). Between the trimmed V and J ends, which lost 5 bases and 4 bases, there was a span of 17 bases. This CDR3 is built from 15 residues. The DNA for the CDR3 is TGTGCCAGTAGTTCGACGGGGGTTACCGTCTATGGCTACACCTTC. Its protein is CASSSTGVTVYGYTF.

On this clonotype: A junction boundary mismatches the germline segment, possibly from a read error. CDR3 DNA: TGTGCTAGCAGCTTAGCCGACAGGGGGCAGGCCAGGGGCACCGGGGAGCTGTTTTTT. It translates to CASSLADRGQARGTGELFF. V and J are TRBV7-7 and TRBJ2-2, with 10 bases matching TRBD1. There are 19 residues in the CDR3. CDR1 and CDR2 from the germline V gene are SSHAT and FNYEAQ (reference sequence).

In the case of this clonotype: Given a much more abundant clone one base away, this may be a read error. The chain employs TRBV11-2 and TRBJ2-7; no firm D call. The length of the CDR3 is 11 residues. The germline V gene encodes CDR1 SGHAT and CDR2 FQNNGV. CDR3 in amino acids: CASSLALERYF. CDR3 sequence (DNA): TGTGCCAGCAGCTTAGCATTGGAGCGGTACTTC.

There are many counts of this clonotype. The V and J genes are TRBV20-1 and TRBJ1-1, with D uncertain. This CDR3 is 14 amino acids long. V was pared by 2 bases and J by 5 bases, with 15 bases between. Per germline, CDR1 DFQATT and CDR2 SNEGSKA (reference sequence). CDR3 DNA: TGCAGTGCTAGACACTGGCTAAAGGGAACTGAAGCTTTCTTT. Its translation is CSARHWLKGTEAFF.

This clonotype was observed a few times. J is TRBJ1-5 and V is TRBV20-1, with D unclear. The germline V gene encodes CDR1 DFQATT and CDR2 SNEGSKA (reference sequence). Trimming removed 1 base at V and 8 bases at J, with 24 bases between. CDR3 length equals 17 residues. Here the CDR3 DNA reads TGCAGTGCTAGAGGAAGAGGGTTAAGGGTGGGTGGAGAGCCCCAGCATTTT. This codes for CSARGRGLRVGGEPQHF.

The chain is built from TRBV7-8 and TRBJ2-1; tentatively, D is TRBD1 (5 bases). The CDR3 extends over 16 amino acids. Germline V gene sequence: CDR1 SGHVS, CDR2 FQNEAQ. V shed 5 bases and J shed 2 bases, with 16 bases lying between them. CDR3 nucleotides: TGTGCCAGCAGCGCGTATCTCAGGGCCCCCTACAATGAGCAGTTCTTC. This gives the protein CASSAYLRAPYNEQFF. Full variable domain (outside the CDR3, taken from reference TRBV7-8 and TRBJ2-1): GAGVSQSPRYKVAKRGQDVALRCDPISGHVSLFWYQQALGQGPEFLTYFQNEAQLDKSGLPSDRFFAERPEGSVSTLKIQRTQQEDSAVYLCASSAYLRAPYNEQFFGPGTRLTVL.

This chain joins TRBV6-1 and TRBJ2-1; the match to TRBD2 covers 7 bases. CDR3 length: 13 amino acids. Germline loops: CDR1 MNHNS, CDR2 SASEGT. After removal of 8 bases from V and 10 bases from J, the junction contained 11 bases not matched to a gene. Written as DNA, the CDR3 is TGTGCCAGCGGACTGGGAGGGCCGTGGGAGCAGTTCTTC. Translation: CASGLGGPWEQFF.

This clonotype has ten or more counts. The J gene is TRBJ2-5, the V gene TRBV7-9; TRBD1 might be the D (8 bases). Germline assignment: CDR1 SEHNR and CDR2 FQNEAQ (reference sequence). This CDR3 comprises 17 residues. The ends were cut back, 5 bases at V and 0 bases at J, with 19 bases in the middle. CDR3: CASSPRGGQVNQETQYF. The CDR3 nucleotides read TGTGCCAGCAGCCCGAGGGGGGGACAGGTCAACCAAGAGACCCAGTACTTC.

This clonotype came up many times. The chain is built from TRBV12-3 or TRBV12-4 and TRBJ2-5; 7 nucleotides align to TRBD2. After removal of 10 bases from V and 1 base from J, the junction contained 12 bases not matched to a gene. This CDR3 is built from 15 residues. The CDR3 region has the DNA TGTGCCACCCGAAGGCTAGCGGTCCTCCAAGAGACCCAGTACTTC. Translating gives CATRRLAVLQETQYF.

This clonotype was counted ten times or more. The chain uses TRBV20-1 and TRBJ1-4; no clear D. CDR1 and CDR2 from the germline V gene are DFQATT and SNEGSKA (reference sequence). This CDR3 spans 12 amino acids. The ends were cut back, 0 bases at V and 4 bases at J, with 3 bases in the middle. In DNA, the CDR3 is TGCAGTGCTAGAGACGATAATGAAAAACTGTTTTTT. It is translated as CSARDDNEKLFF.

This rearrangement joins TRBV5-1 to TRBJ2-5, with no clear D. Germline lookup yields CDR1 SGHRS and CDR2 YFSETQ. The CDR3 extends over 14 amino acids. V gave up 4 bases and J gave up 5 bases, with 15 bases separating them. CDR3 sequence: CASSPGPQVETQYF. CDR3 DNA: TGCGCCAGCAGCCCTGGCCCTCAGGTGGAGACCCAGTACTTC.

This clonotype was observed a handful of times. The V gene is TRBV7-9, the J gene TRBJ2-7; 16 nucleotides line up with TRBD2. The CDR3 is 18 residues long. Germline assignment: CDR1 SEHNR and CDR2 FQNEAQ (reference sequence). V was pared by 4 bases and J by 4 bases, with 10 bases of the junction left unmatched. The CDR3 sequence is CASSWSPGLAGGWYEQYF. CDR3 coding DNA: TGTGCCAGCAGCTGGTCACCGGGACTAGCGGGAGGGTGGTACGAGCAGTACTTC.